Listed below are T cell receptor beta chains from one sample, sequenced in a study of shared clonotypes between healthy human individuals. Method: immunoSEQ multiplex PCR; TCRdb's copy keeps in-frame clones and lacks some. The sample holds millions of clones, roughly 96% seen once. Specimen: naive CD4+ T cells sorted from blood. The receptors here all came from a man aged 18 to 35 in good health. CDR3s include the opening cysteine and the closing phenylalanine or tryptophan. A D gene is named only where the DNA matches it firmly. Clone size is given for some rows only: seen once, a few or many times, or a class if the clone is expanded.

.	TRBV5-1	TRBJ1-6	.	CASSLDTAPANSPLHF	TGCGCCAGCAGCTTGGATACAGCCCCAGCTAATTCACCCCTCCACTTT
.	TRBV7-3	TRBJ2-2	.	CASSLGRTGELFF	TGTGCCAGCAGCCTCGGCAGAACCGGGGAGCTGTTTTTT
TRBD2	TRBV5-1	TRBJ2-4	.	CASSPGLREPPFNIQYF	TGCGCCAGCAGCCCCGGGTTGCGGGAGCCGCCTTTTAACATTCAGTACTTC
.	TRBV18	TRBJ1-2	.	CASSPSTDNYGYTF	TGTGCCAGCTCACCTTCGACGGATAACTATGGCTACACCTTC
TRBD1	TRBV5-1	TRBJ1-1	.	CASSLGQGFAEAFF	TGCGCCAGCAGCTTGGGACAGGGTTTCGCTGAAGCTTTCTTT
TRBD2	TRBV7-2	TRBJ2-7	.	CASSFSGTSGFEQYF	TGTGCCAGCAGCTTTTCTGGGACTAGCGGTTTCGAGCAGTACTTC
.	TRBV5-4	TRBJ1-2	.	CASSTETGLGGYTF	TGTGCCAGCAGCACCGAGACAGGCCTGGGGGGCTACACCTTC
.	TRBV6-5	TRBJ1-6	.	CASQRQDGGTSPLHF	TGTGCCAGCCAACGACAGGACGGTGGTACTTCACCCCTCCACTTT
.	TRBV11-2	TRBJ1-2	.	CASSSKAGYGYTF	TGTGCCAGCAGCTCAAAGGCAGGCTATGGCTACACCTTC
TRBD2	TRBV9	TRBJ2-1	.	CASSVGTSGVSYNEQFF	TGTGCCAGCAGCGTCGGTACTAGCGGAGTCTCCTACAATGAGCAGTTCTTC
TRBD2	TRBV6-5	TRBJ2-7	.	CASSETSGKGEQYF	TGTGCCAGCAGTGAGACTAGCGGGAAGGGCGAGCAGTACTTC
TRBD1	TRBV6-5	TRBJ1-2	.	CASRQGTERGYTF	TGTGCCAGCAGGCAAGGGACAGAGAGGGGCTACACCTTC
.	TRBV19	TRBJ1-2	.	CASSIGGVNYGYTF	TGTGCCAGTAGTATAGGTGGAGTTAACTATGGCTACACCTTC
.	TRBV27	TRBJ2-3	.	CASSARLGSTGTDTQYF	TGTGCCAGCAGTGCCCGGCTGGGTAGCACAGGCACAGATACGCAGTATTTT
TRBD1	TRBV28	TRBJ1-2	.	CASSSPRDSSNYGYTF	TGTGCCAGCAGTTCTCCCCGGGACAGCTCTAACTATGGCTACACCTTC
TRBD2	TRBV15	TRBJ2-7	.	CATGRGGSSYEQYF	TGTGCCACCGGACGGGGGGGGAGCTCCTACGAGCAGTACTTC
.	TRBV6-5	TRBJ1-5	.	CASSRDYSNQPQHF	TGTGCCAGCAGTCGGGATTATAGCAATCAGCCCCAGCATTTT
.	TRBV7-2	TRBJ1-1	once	CASSLAGPFPEAFF	TGTGCCAGCAGCTTAGCAGGACCCTTCCCTGAAGCTTTCTTT
TRBD2	TRBV10-3	TRBJ2-2	.	CAISGGGLPGELFF	TGTGCCATCAGTGGGGGGGGTCTCCCCGGGGAGCTGTTTTTT
TRBD1	TRBV6-5	TRBJ1-4	.	CASSLQPGQGGKLFF	TGTGCCAGCAGTTTGCAGCCGGGACAGGGTGGAAAACTGTTTTTT
.	TRBV14	TRBJ2-3	once	CASKGLLSTDTQYF	TGTGCCAGCAAAGGACTGCTCAGCACAGATACGCAGTATTTT
.	TRBV6-1	TRBJ2-7	.	CASSETQGRYF	TGTGCCAGCAGTGAAACTCAGGGGCGGTACTTC
.	TRBV30	TRBJ1-2	once	CAWSESGGGYTF	TGTGCCTGGAGTGAGTCGGGGGGTGGCTACACCTTC
TRBD1	TRBV30	TRBJ1-5	.	CAWSTGDNQPQHF	TGTGCCTGGAGTACAGGGGATAATCAGCCCCAGCATTTT